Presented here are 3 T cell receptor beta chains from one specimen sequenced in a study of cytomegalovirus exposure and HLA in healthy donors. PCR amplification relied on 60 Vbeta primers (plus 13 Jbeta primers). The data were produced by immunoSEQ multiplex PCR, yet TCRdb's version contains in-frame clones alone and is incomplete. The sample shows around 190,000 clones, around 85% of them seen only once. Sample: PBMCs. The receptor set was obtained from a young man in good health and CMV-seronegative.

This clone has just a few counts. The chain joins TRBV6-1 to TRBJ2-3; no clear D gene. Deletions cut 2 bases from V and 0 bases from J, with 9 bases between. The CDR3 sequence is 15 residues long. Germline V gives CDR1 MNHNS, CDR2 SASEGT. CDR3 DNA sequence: TGTGCCAGCAGTGAAACCCCCGGTAGCACAGATACGCAGTATTTT. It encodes CASSETPGSTDTQYF.

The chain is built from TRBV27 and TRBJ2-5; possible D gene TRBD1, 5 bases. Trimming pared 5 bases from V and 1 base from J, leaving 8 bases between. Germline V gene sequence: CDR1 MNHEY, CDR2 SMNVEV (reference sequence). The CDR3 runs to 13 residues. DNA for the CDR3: TGTGCCAGCAGTCCCCAGGGCCAAGAGACCCAGTACTTC. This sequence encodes CASSPQGQETQYF.

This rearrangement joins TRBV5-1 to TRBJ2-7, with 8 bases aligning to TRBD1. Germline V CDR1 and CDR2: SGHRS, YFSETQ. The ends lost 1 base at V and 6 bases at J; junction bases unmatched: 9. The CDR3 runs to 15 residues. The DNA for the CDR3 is TGCGCCAGCAGCTTGCGCGGACAGGGTAGTGGCGAGCAGTACTTC. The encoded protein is CASSLRGQGSGEQYF.